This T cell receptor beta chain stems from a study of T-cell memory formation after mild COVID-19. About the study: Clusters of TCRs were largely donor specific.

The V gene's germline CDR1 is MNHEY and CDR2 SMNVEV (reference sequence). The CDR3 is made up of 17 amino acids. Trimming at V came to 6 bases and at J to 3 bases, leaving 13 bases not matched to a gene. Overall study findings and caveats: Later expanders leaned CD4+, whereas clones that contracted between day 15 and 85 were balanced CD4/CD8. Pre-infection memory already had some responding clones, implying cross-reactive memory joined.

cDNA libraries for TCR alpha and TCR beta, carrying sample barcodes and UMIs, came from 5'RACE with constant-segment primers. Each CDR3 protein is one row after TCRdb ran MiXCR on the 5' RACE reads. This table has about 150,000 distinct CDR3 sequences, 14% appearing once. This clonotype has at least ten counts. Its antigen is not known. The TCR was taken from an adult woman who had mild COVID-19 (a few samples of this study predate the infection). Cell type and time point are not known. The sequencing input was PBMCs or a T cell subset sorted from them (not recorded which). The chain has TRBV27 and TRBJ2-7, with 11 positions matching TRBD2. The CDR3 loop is CASSQKSLGLADYEQYF. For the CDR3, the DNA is TGTGCCAGCAGCCAAAAGTCTCTGGGACTAGCGGACTACGAGCAGTACTTC.